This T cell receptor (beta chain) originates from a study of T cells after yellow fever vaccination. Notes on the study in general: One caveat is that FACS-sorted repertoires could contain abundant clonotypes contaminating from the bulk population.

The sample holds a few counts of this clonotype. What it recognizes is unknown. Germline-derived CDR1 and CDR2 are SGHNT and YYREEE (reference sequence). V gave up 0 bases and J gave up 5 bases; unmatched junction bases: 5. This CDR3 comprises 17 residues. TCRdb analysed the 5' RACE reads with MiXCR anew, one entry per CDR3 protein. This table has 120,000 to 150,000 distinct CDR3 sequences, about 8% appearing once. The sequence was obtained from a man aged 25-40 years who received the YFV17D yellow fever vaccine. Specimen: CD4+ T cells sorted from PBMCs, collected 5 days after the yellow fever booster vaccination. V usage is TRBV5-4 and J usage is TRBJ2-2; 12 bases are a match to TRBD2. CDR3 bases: TGTGCCAGCAGCTTGGCGACTAGCGGGAGATTGACCGGGGAGCTGTTTTTT. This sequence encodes CASSLATSGRLTGELFF. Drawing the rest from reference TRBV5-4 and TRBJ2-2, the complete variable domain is ETGVTQSPTHLIKTRGQQVTLRCSSQSGHNTVSWYQQALGQGPQFIFQYYREEENGRGNFPPRFSGLQFPNYSSELNVNALELDDSALYLCASSLATSGRLTGELFFGEGSRLTVL.